This T cell receptor beta chain emerged from a study of cytomegalovirus exposure and HLA in healthy donors. Overall study: Assignment to the Caucasian-associated ancestry cluster applied to around four fifths of the approximately 400 genotyped donors.

Details on this clone: Its antigen is unidentified.

J was trimmed by 1 base and V by 5 bases; bases with no gene match: 5. This CDR3 spans 14 amino acids. The germline CDR1 and CDR2 sequences are PRHDT and FYEKMQ (reference sequence). Study-wide results and limits: TCR beta chain V- and J-gene trimming was linked, in a later analysis, to a missense variant in DCLRE1C.

The PCR used 60 Vbeta and 13 Jbeta primers. TCRdb's table, derived via immunoSEQ multiplex PCR, lists solely in-frame clones and lacks some. This repertoire shows over 45,000 clones, roughly 84% found once; its top ten account for roughly 4.5%. The V call is TRBV13, the J call TRBJ2-7, with 7 positions matching TRBD2. Sequencing was performed on PBMCs. This sequence was found in a man aged 25-45 years in good health and CMV-seronegative. This CDR3 reads CASSPGGKSYEQYF. The CDR3 nucleotides read TGTGCCAGCAGCCCCGGGGGGAAATCCTACGAGCAGTACTTC.